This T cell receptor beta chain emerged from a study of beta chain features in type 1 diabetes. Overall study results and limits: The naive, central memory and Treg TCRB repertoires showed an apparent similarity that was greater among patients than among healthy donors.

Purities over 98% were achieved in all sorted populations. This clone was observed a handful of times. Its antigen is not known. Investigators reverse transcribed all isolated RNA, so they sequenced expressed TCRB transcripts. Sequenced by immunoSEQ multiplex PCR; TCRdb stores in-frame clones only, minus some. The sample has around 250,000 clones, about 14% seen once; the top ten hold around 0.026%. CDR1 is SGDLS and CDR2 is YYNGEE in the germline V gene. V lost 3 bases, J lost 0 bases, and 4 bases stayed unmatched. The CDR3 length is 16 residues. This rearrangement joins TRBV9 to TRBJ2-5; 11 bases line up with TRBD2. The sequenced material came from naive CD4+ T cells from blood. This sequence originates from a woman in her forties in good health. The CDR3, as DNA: TGTGCCAGCAGCGGGGGGACTAGCGGATACCAAGAGACCCAGTACTTC. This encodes CASSGGTSGYQETQYF.